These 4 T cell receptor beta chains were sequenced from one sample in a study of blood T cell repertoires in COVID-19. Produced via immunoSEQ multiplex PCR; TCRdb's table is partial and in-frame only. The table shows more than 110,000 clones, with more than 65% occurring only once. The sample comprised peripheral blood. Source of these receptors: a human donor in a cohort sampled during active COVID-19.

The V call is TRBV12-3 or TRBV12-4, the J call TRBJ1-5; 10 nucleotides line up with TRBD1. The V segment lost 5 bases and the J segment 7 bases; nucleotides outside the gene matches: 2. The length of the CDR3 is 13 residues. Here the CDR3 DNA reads TGTGCCAGCAGTGACAGGGGGCGACAGCCCCAGCATTTT. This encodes CASSDRGRQPQHF.

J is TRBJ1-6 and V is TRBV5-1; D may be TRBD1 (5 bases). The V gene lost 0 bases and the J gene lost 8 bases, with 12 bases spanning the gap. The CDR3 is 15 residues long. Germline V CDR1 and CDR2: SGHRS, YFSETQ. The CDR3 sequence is CASSLDHRSDSPLHF. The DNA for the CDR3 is TGCGCCAGCAGCTTGGACCACAGGAGTGATTCACCCCTCCACTTT.

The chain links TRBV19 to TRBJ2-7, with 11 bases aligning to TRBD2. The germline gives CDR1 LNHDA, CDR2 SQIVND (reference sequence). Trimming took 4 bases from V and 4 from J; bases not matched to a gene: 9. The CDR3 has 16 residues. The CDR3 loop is CASSTQLAGEPYEQYF. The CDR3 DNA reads TGTGCCAGTAGTACCCAACTAGCGGGGGAACCTTACGAGCAGTACTTC.

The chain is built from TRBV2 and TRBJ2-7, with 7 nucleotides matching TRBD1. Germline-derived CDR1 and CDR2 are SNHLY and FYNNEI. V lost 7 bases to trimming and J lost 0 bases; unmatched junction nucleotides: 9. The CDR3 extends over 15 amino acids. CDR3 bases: TGTGCCAGCAAATCCCGGGGACAGTTCTCCTACGAGCAGTACTTC. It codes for CASKSRGQFSYEQYF.